The 6 T cell receptor beta chains given below trace back to one sample, sequenced in a study of cytomegalovirus exposure and HLA in healthy donors. It was with 60 Vbeta and 13 Jbeta primers that the PCR ran. Generated by immunoSEQ multiplex PCR, the TCRdb table keeps only in-frame clones and is missing some. The repertoire holds tens of thousands of clones, with 75% to 90% as singletons. The sample consisted of PBMCs. The receptors originated from a man between 50 and 59 years old in good health and CMV-seropositive.

The chain couples TRBV19 to TRBJ1-1; TRBD1 aligns across 8 bases. Germline trimming cut 7 bases from V and 2 bases from J; bases unmatched to any gene: 3. Germline CDR1 reads LNHDA; CDR2 reads SQIVND (reference sequence). The CDR3 totals 13 residues. Written as DNA, the CDR3 is TGTGCCAGTACCGGGACAGGCAACACTGAAGCTTTCTTT. Translated, it gives CASTGTGNTEAFF.

This clone was observed once. The chain has TRBV6-5 and TRBJ1-4, with TRBD1 matching over 9 bases. CDR1 and CDR2 from the germline V gene are MNHEY and SVGAGI. V gave up 6 bases and J gave up 10 bases; unmatched junction bases: 6. The CDR3 totals 13 residues. The CDR3 DNA is TGTGCCAGCAGCTGGGACAGGGAAGGAAAACTGTTTTTT. This codes for CASSWDREGKLFF.

This clone has more than one count but fewer than ten. The chain recombines TRBV5-1 with TRBJ2-5; 9 bases are shared with TRBD2. V was clipped by 3 bases and J by 4 bases; unmatched bases: 7. This CDR3 is built from 15 residues. Per germline, CDR1 SGHRS and CDR2 YFSETQ. CDR3 DNA: TGCGCCAGCAGCTCTGGGACTAGCTCGGGAGAGACCCAGTACTTC. Protein: CASSSGTSSGETQYF.

The V call is TRBV4-1, the J call TRBJ1-4, with D possibly matching TRBD1 (5 bases). Germline loops: CDR1 MGHRA, CDR2 YSYEKL. The CDR3 spans 16 residues. Trimming shortened V by 0 bases and J by 7 bases, and 15 bases separated the two germline ends. As DNA, the CDR3 is TGCGCCAGCAGCCAAGATCCCGGGGGACCCGGTGAAAAACTGTTTTTT. Protein product: CASSQDPGGPGEKLFF.

The chain has TRBV19 and TRBJ1-5, with D tentatively TRBD1 (6 bases). Trimming took 0 bases from V and 0 from J, leaving 24 bases between them. The CDR3 length is 21 residues. CDR1 is LNHDA and CDR2 is SQIVND in the germline V gene (reference sequence). The CDR3 coding sequence is TGTGCCAGTAGTATAGATCAGCAGGGGCGCTGGGCCACCCTTAGCAATCAGCCCCAGCATTTT. Protein sequence: CASSIDQQGRWATLSNQPQHF.

V and J are TRBV6-1 and TRBJ1-1, with a possible D match to TRBD1 (5 bases). CDR3 length: 12 residues. Germline CDR1 MNHNS, CDR2 SASEGT. V was shortened by 4 bases and J by 7 bases, with 10 bases between the two germline ends. The CDR3 nucleotides read TGTGCCAGCAGTGCTAGAGACAGTGAAGCTTTCTTT. Residues: CASSARDSEAFF.